The 32 T cell receptor beta chains below were found in one sample sequenced in a study of blood T cell repertoires in COVID-19. The assay was immunoSEQ multiplex PCR, and TCRdb's table has in-frame clones only and misses some. The sample carries some 250,000 clones, 65% to 90% recorded once. The sequenced sample was PBMCs or T cells enriched from blood (not recorded which). These receptors were obtained from a man younger than 35 who had recovered from COVID-19.

V gene TRBV12-5 combines with J gene TRBJ2-5, with D hard to call. Germline V gene sequence: CDR1 LGHNT, CDR2 FRNRAP. V dropped 3 bases and J dropped 4 bases, with 3 bases sitting between them. The CDR3 sequence is 11 residues long. The CDR3 here is CASGFGETQYF. The CDR3 nucleotides are TGTGCTAGTGGTTTCGGAGAGACCCAGTACTTC.

This CDR3 is CASSPTSGDFVTQYF. In DNA, the CDR3 is TGTGCCAGCAGTCCCACTAGCGGAGACTTTGTTACGCAGTATTTT. The chain joins TRBV28 to TRBJ2-3; 8 nucleotides agree with TRBD2. CDR3 length equals 15 residues. V lost 5 bases, J lost 8 bases, and 12 bases stayed unmatched. Germline values: CDR1 MDHEN, CDR2 SYDVKM. Drawing the rest from reference TRBV28 and TRBJ2-3, the complete variable domain is DVKVTQSSRYLVKRTGEKVFLECVQDMDHENMFWYRQDPGLGLRLIYFSYDVKMKEKGDIPEGYSVSREKKERFSLILESASTNQTSMYLCASSPTSGDFVTQYFGPGTRLTVL.

This rearrangement joins TRBV7-2 to TRBJ1-1; D remains ambiguous. Germline V lookup: CDR1 SGHTA, CDR2 FQGNSA. Deletions cut 3 bases from V and 3 bases from J, with 8 bases between. The CDR3 loop spans 13 amino acids. The CDR3 region has the DNA TGTGCCAGCAGCTTTAGCGCGGACACTGAAGCTTTCTTT. Its protein product is CASSFSADTEAFF.

The chain links TRBV11-2 to TRBJ1-2; D uncertain. The CDR3 runs 11 residues. Germline V lookup: CDR1 SGHAT, CDR2 FQNNGV. Trimming took 0 bases from V and 7 from J, leaving 3 bases between them. CDR3 DNA sequence: TGTGCCAGCAGCTTAGACCGTGGCTACACCTTC. It translates to CASSLDRGYTF.

The chain combines TRBV6-5 with TRBJ2-5; 13 bases are a match to TRBD2. This CDR3 is built from 14 residues. Germline CDR1 MNHEY, CDR2 SVGAGI. J was trimmed by 5 bases and V by 8 bases; bases with no gene match: 5. The CDR3 protein is CASGLAGVGETQYF. The CDR3 DNA sequence: TGTGCCAGCGGACTAGCGGGAGTCGGGGAGACCCAGTACTTC.

J is TRBJ1-2 and V is TRBV27; TRBD1 agrees at 7 bases. Trimming cost V 6 bases and J 2 bases; bases outside gene matches: 6. The CDR3 spans 14 residues. The germline V gene has CDR1 MNHEY and CDR2 SMNVEV (reference sequence). This CDR3 is CASRATGSNYGYTF. Written as DNA, the CDR3 is TGTGCCAGCAGGGCGACAGGGTCGAACTATGGCTACACCTTC.

The genes are TRBV6-5 and TRBJ1-5; a weak D match, TRBD1 (6 bases). The CDR3 contains 15 residues. Trimming removed 0 bases at V and 4 bases at J, with 10 bases between. Germline-derived CDR1 and CDR2 are MNHEY and SVGAGI. CDR3 coding DNA: TGTGCCAGCAGTTACTCGTCAGGGGCTAATCAGCCCCAGCATTTT. Translation: CASSYSSGANQPQHF.

The chain uses TRBV15 and TRBJ1-1, with 7 bases lining up with TRBD1. CDR1 and CDR2 from the germline V gene are LNHNV and YYDKDF (reference sequence). The CDR3 extends over 12 amino acids. V shed 4 bases and J 8 bases; nucleotides not matched to a gene: 4. The CDR3 nucleotides are TGTGCCACCAGCACAGGGGGGCTAGAAGCTTTCTTT. It is translated as CATSTGGLEAFF.

This chain connects TRBV2 to TRBJ2-7; D gene ambiguous. This CDR3 is 13 amino acids long. The V end lost 6 bases, the J end lost 7 bases, and 16 bases lay between the germline ends. Germline CDR1 reads SNHLY; CDR2 reads FYNNEI. CDR3 in amino acids: CASSSLAVREQYF. CDR3 DNA sequence: TGTGCCAGCAGCAGTCTCGCGGTCCGTGAGCAGTACTTC.

CDR3 DNA sequence: TGTGCCAGCAGTTACTCCCCTCCGGGTAGCGGGATCTACAATGAGCAGTTCTTC. This translates into CASSYSPPGSGIYNEQFF. This chain connects TRBV6-2 or TRBV6-3 to TRBJ2-1; 8 bases are a match to TRBD2. The germline CDR1 and CDR2 sequences are MNHEY and SVGEGT. The ends lost 0 bases at V and 3 bases at J; junction bases unmatched: 10. There are 18 residues in the CDR3.

The chain recombines TRBV15 with TRBJ1-3; the match to TRBD1 covers 7 bases. CDR3 size: 14 residues. Trimming at V came to 4 bases and at J to 4 bases, leaving 4 bases not matched to a gene. From germline, CDR1 is LNHNV and CDR2 YYDKDF (reference sequence). The CDR3 is CATSTPGQGNTIYF. CDR3 nucleotides: TGTGCCACCAGCACCCCGGGACAGGGAAACACCATATATTTT.

The V gene is TRBV7-9, the J gene TRBJ2-1; 12 nucleotides line up with TRBD2. CDR1 and CDR2 from the germline V gene are SEHNR and FQNEAQ (reference sequence). Trimming cost V 5 bases and J 4 bases; bases outside gene matches: 6. The CDR3 covers 16 residues. The CDR3 loop reads CASSHPSGRVYNEQFF. CDR3 DNA: TGTGCCAGCAGCCACCCTAGCGGGAGGGTATACAATGAGCAGTTCTTC.

This chain uses TRBV6-5 with TRBJ1-2; no definite D call. CDR1 is MNHEY and CDR2 is SVGAGI in the germline V gene. V was pared by 7 bases and J by 4 bases, with 10 bases between. CDR3 length equals 12 residues. CDR3 sequence: CASTPGSYGYTF. For the CDR3, the DNA is TGTGCCAGCACCCCGGGTAGCTATGGCTACACCTTC.

The chain uses TRBV30 and TRBJ1-2; unclear D gene. This CDR3 is built from 16 residues. Germline V lookup: CDR1 GTSNPN, CDR2 SVGIG (reference sequence). V lost 2 bases and J 0 bases, leaving 16 bases between the germline ends. The CDR3 reads CAWSPGTPGTNYGYTF. The CDR3 DNA sequence: TGTGCCTGGAGTCCCGGTACCCCAGGAACTAACTATGGCTACACCTTC.

V is TRBV14 and J is TRBJ1-4, with 9 bases identical to TRBD1. After removal of 4 bases from V and 8 bases from J, the junction contained 8 bases not matched to a gene. Germline CDR1 is SGHDN and CDR2 is FVKESK. The CDR3 consists of 15 residues. In DNA, the CDR3 is TGTGCCAGCAGCCGGATGGGACAGGGCAGGGAAAAACTGTTTTTT. Translated, it gives CASSRMGQGREKLFF.

The count of this clone is one. V is TRBV19 and J is TRBJ2-6; the D gene is possibly TRBD2 (7 bases). V gave up 9 bases and J gave up 0 bases, with 24 bases separating them. CDR3 length: 19 amino acids. Germline assignment: CDR1 LNHDA and CDR2 SQIVND (reference sequence). The CDR3 spells CASRLGGRLSISGANVLTF. The CDR3 region has the DNA TGTGCCAGCCGGCTGGGGGGGCGGTTATCCATCTCTGGGGCCAACGTCCTGACTTTC.

The chain is built from TRBV5-1 and TRBJ2-1, with 8 bases identical to TRBD2. The CDR3 runs to 14 residues. The trim removed 1 base at V and 10 bases at J, leaving 7 bases unmatched. Germline CDR1 is SGHRS and CDR2 is YFSETQ. As DNA, the CDR3 is TGCGCCAGCAGCTTGCTAGCGGGCCGCCGAGAGCAGTTCTTC. It codes for CASSLLAGRREQFF.

The chain is built from TRBV6-2 or TRBV6-3 and TRBJ1-1; D unclear. Per germline, CDR1 MNHEY and CDR2 SVGEGT. This CDR3 comprises 14 residues. V was shortened by 2 bases and J by 1 base, with 8 bases between the two germline ends. As DNA, the CDR3 is TGTGCCAGCAGTTACGAAGCACGGAACACTGAAGCTTTCTTT. Encoded protein: CASSYEARNTEAFF.

This chain joins TRBV7-9 and TRBJ1-2; 12 bases match TRBD1. The CDR3 length is 17 residues. V trimming: 5 bases; J trimming: 5 bases; junction bases outside the gene matches: 12. CDR1 and CDR2 (germline): SEHNR, FQNEAQ (reference sequence). The CDR3 nucleotides read TGTGCCAGCAGCCTATCGGGACAGGGGGCCTCTAGTTATGGCTACACCTTC. This translates into CASSLSGQGASSYGYTF.

With respect to this clone: Other DNA sequences in the sample encode the same CDR3. The rearrangement joins TRBV11-2 to TRBJ1-1; D not resolved. Trimming stripped 0 bases from V and 1 base from J, with 3 bases between. Germline CDR1 SGHAT, CDR2 FQNNGV. The CDR3 loop spans 13 amino acids. The CDR3 sequence: CASSLDRNTEAFF. CDR3 DNA: TGTGCCAGCAGCTTAGATCGGAACACTGAAGCTTTCTTT.

The chain employs TRBV5-4 and TRBJ2-7; the D gene is possibly TRBD2 (5 bases). Trimming cost V 0 bases and J 4 bases, with 8 bases left between them. This CDR3 is built from 13 residues. Germline V lookup: CDR1 SGHNT, CDR2 YYREEE (reference sequence). The CDR3 region is CASSLEWEYEQYF. The CDR3 DNA reads TGTGCCAGCAGCTTGGAATGGGAGTACGAGCAGTACTTC.

The chain is built from TRBV12-5 and TRBJ2-2, with D possibly being TRBD2 (5 bases). Germline CDR1 is LGHNT and CDR2 is FRNRAP. This CDR3 contains 14 residues. With 3 bases removed from V and 6 bases from J, the gap between germline ends came to 11 bases. The CDR3, as DNA: TGTGCTAGTGGTTTTGGCCCGAGGGCCGGGGAGCTGTTTTTT. It specifies CASGFGPRAGELFF. The full variable domain, completed using reference TRBV12-5 and TRBJ2-2, is DARVTQTPRHKVTEMGQEVTMRCQPILGHNTVFWYRQTMMQGLELLAYFRNRAPLDDSGMPKDRFSAEMPDATLATLKIQPSEPRDSAVYFCASGFGPRAGELFFGEGSRLTVL.

Only one count was recorded for this clone. The chain is built from TRBV7-9 and TRBJ1-1, with no clear D. The germline V and J ends were trimmed by 1 base and 1 base, with 10 bases remaining between them. Germline V gene sequence: CDR1 SEHNR, CDR2 FQNEAQ (reference sequence). This CDR3 region has 15 residues. DNA of the CDR3: TGTGCCAGCAGCTTAGGTATCGGGAAGAACACTGAAGCTTTCTTT. Amino acids: CASSLGIGKNTEAFF.

The chain joins TRBV2 to TRBJ2-1; D not certain. This CDR3 is 11 amino acids long. Trimming stripped 7 bases from V and 3 bases from J, with 4 bases between. The germline V gene encodes CDR1 SNHLY and CDR2 FYNNEI. The CDR3 sequence: CASNSYNEQFF. CDR3 bases: TGTGCCAGCAACAGCTACAATGAGCAGTTCTTC.

This clone was detected a few times. The chain couples TRBV11-2 to TRBJ2-4; maybe TRBD2 (6 bases). V was clipped by 6 bases and J by 6 bases, with 12 bases between them. Germline CDR1 is SGHAT and CDR2 is FQNNGV. CDR3 length equals 13 residues. The CDR3 here is CASRAFGGNIQYF. CDR3 DNA: TGTGCCAGCAGGGCCTTCGGGGGAAACATTCAGTACTTC.

The genes are TRBV30 and TRBJ2-7; 14 nucleotides align to TRBD2. V was pared by 3 bases and J by 7 bases, with 5 bases of the junction left unmatched. Looked up from germline, CDR1 is GTSNPN and CDR2 is SVGIG (reference sequence). This CDR3 is built from 14 residues. This CDR3 reads CAWSGLAGGMEQYF. DNA for the CDR3: TGTGCCTGGAGCGGACTAGCGGGGGGAATGGAGCAGTACTTC.

In its sample, this clone was seen once. The V call is TRBV5-4, the J call TRBJ2-2, with 11 nucleotides matching TRBD1. The CDR3 totals 16 residues. With 2 bases clipped from V and 4 bases from J, the junction kept 4 bases outside the gene matches. Germline CDR1 SGHNT, CDR2 YYREEE (reference sequence). CDR3 in amino acids: CASSFGQGAVTGELFF. CDR3 sequence (DNA): TGTGCCAGCAGCTTCGGACAGGGGGCTGTCACCGGGGAGCTGTTTTTT.

V gene TRBV1 combines with J gene TRBJ2-7; whether TRBD2, the table's D call, matches the DNA was not checked. TRBV1 has pseudogene status. CDR3 length: 14 amino acids. CDR3 nucleotides: TGCACCAGCAGCCAACTAGCGGGAGGGTACGAGCAGTACTTC. Translating gives CTSSQLAGGYEQYF.

The rearrangement joins TRBV7-3 to TRBJ2-1; D possibly corresponds to TRBD1 (5 bases). Germline V gene sequence: CDR1 SGHTA, CDR2 FQGTGA. There are 13 residues in the CDR3. V was shortened by 4 bases and J by 5 bases, with 9 bases between the two germline ends. CDR3 DNA: TGTGCCAGCAGCTCCCTAGGGGACAATGAGCAGTTCTTC. Encoded protein: CASSSLGDNEQFF.

The count of this clone is one. The V gene is TRBV5-4, the J gene TRBJ2-7; a weak D match, TRBD1 (6 bases). From germline, CDR1 is SGHNT and CDR2 YYREEE (reference sequence). There are 13 residues in the CDR3. Trimming shortened V by 4 bases and J by 2 bases, and 10 bases separated the two germline ends. The CDR3 coding sequence is TGTGCCAGCAGCCCACAGGGACCCTACGAGCAGTACTTC. This encodes CASSPQGPYEQYF.

This rearrangement joins TRBV30 to TRBJ1-1, with unresolved D. The germline V gene has CDR1 GTSNPN and CDR2 SVGIG (reference sequence). The CDR3 extends over 12 amino acids. The ends were cut back, 4 bases at V and 8 bases at J, with 14 bases in the middle. CDR3 in DNA: TGTGCCTGGAAACTGCAGCGAGGGGAAGCTTTCTTT. Translation: CAWKLQRGEAFF.

This clone appeared a single time. The gene calls are TRBV18 and TRBJ1-4, with 8 bases aligning to TRBD1. V lost 3 bases and J lost 0; bases outside the gene matches: 3. Germline CDR1 is KGHSH and CDR2 is LQKENI. This CDR3 has 16 amino acids. The CDR3 bases are TGTGCCAGCTCACCCGGGACAGGTGCAACTAATGAAAAACTGTTTTTT. Translation: CASSPGTGATNEKLFF. Complete variable domain (other parts from reference TRBV18 and TRBJ1-4): NAGVMQNPRHLVRRRGQEARLRCSPMKGHSHVYWYRQLPEEGLKFMVYLQKENIIDESGMPKERFSAEFPKEGPSILRIQQVVRGDSAAYFCASSPGTGATNEKLFFGSGTQLSVL.